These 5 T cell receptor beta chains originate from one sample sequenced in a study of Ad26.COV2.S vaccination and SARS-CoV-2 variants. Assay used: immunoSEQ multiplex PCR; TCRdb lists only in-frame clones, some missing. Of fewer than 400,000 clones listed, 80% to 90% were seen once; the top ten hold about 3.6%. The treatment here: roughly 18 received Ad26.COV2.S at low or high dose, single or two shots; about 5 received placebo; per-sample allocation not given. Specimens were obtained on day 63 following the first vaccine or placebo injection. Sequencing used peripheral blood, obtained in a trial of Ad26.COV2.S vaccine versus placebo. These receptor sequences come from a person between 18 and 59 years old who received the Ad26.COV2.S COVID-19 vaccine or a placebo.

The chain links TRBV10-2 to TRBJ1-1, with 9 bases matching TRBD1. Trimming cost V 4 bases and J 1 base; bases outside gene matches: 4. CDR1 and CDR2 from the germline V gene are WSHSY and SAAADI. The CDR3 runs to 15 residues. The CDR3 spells CASSGPGQGNTEAFF. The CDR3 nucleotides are TGCGCCAGCAGTGGACCGGGACAGGGGAACACTGAAGCTTTCTTT.

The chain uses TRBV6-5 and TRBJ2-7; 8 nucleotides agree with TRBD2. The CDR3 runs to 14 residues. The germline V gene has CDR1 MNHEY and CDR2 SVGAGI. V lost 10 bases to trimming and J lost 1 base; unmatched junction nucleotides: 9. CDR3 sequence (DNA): TGTGCCATCTCTGCGGGGGGTCCATCCTACGAGCAGTACTTC. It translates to CAISAGGPSYEQYF.

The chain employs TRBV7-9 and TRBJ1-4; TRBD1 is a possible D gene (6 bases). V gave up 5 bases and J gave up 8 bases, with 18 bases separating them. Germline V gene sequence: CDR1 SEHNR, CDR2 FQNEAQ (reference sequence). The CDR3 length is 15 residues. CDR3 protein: CASSHVQGEREKLFF. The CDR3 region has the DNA TGTGCCAGCAGCCACGTACAGGGAGAAAGGGAAAAACTGTTTTTT.

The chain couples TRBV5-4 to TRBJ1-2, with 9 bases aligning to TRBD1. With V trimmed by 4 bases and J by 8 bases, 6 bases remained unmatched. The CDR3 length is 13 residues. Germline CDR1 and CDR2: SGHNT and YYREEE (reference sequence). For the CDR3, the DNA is TGTGCCAGCAGCGGGACAGGGCTTAGGGGCTACACCTTC. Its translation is CASSGTGLRGYTF. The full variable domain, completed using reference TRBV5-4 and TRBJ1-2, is ETGVTQSPTHLIKTRGQQVTLRCSSQSGHNTVSWYQQALGQGPQFIFQYYREEENGRGNFPPRFSGLQFPNYSSELNVNALELDDSALYLCASSGTGLRGYTFGSGTRLTVV.

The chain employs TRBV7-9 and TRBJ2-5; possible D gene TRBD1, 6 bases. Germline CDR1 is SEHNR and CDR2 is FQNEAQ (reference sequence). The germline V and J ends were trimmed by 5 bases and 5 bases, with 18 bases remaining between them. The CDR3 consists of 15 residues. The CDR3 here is CASSHPGVGWETQYF. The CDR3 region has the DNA TGTGCCAGCAGCCACCCAGGGGTAGGGTGGGAGACCCAGTACTTC.